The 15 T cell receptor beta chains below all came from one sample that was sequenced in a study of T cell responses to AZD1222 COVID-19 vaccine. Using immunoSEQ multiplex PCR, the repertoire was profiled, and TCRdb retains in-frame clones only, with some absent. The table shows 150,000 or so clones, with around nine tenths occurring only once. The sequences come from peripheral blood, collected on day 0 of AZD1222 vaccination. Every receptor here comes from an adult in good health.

CDR3: CASSPNPGDSNTEAFF. In nucleotides, the CDR3 is TGTGCCAGCAGCCCAAACCCGGGGGACTCGAACACTGAAGCTTTCTTT. The genes are TRBV13 and TRBJ1-1, with a tentative D call TRBD1 (5 bases). The CDR3 length is 16 residues. Germline loops: CDR1 PRHDT, CDR2 FYEKMQ (reference sequence). With 5 bases removed from V and 1 base from J, the gap between germline ends came to 17 bases. The full variable domain, its missing parts supplied by reference TRBV13 and TRBJ1-1, is AAGVIQSPRHLIKEKRETATLKCYPIPRHDTVYWYQQGPGQDPQFLISFYEKMQSDKGSIPDRFSAQQFSDYHSELNMSSLELGDSALYFCASSPNPGDSNTEAFFGQGTRLTVV.

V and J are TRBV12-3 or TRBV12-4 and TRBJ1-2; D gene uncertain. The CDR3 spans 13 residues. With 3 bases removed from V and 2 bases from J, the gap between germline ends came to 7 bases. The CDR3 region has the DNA TGTGCCAGCAGTTTTTCGGTGAACTATGGCTACACCTTC. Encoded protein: CASSFSVNYGYTF.

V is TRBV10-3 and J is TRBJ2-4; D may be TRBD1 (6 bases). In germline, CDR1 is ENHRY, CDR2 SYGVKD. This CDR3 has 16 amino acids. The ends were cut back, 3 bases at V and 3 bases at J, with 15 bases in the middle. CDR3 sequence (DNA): TGTGCCATCAGTGATTATCACAGGGTCGACAAAAACATTCAGTACTTC. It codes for CAISDYHRVDKNIQYF.

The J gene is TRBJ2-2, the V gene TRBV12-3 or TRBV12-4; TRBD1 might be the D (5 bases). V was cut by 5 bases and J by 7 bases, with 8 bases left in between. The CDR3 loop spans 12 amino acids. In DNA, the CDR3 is TGTGCCAGCAGTCTAAGGGGCGGGGAGCTGTTTTTT. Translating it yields CASSLRGGELFF.

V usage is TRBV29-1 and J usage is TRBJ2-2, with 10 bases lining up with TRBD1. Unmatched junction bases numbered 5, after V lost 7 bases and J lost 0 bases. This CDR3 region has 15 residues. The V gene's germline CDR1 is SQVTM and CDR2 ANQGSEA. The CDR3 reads CSAQGQGSNTGELFF. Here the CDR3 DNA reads TGCAGCGCACAGGGACAGGGGTCGAACACCGGGGAGCTGTTTTTT.

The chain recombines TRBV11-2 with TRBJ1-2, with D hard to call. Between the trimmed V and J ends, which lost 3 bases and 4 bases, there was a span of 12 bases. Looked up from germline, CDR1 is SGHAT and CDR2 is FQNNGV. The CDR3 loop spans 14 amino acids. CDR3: CASSLPPAAYGYTF. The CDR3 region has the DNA TGTGCCAGCAGCTTGCCCCCGGCAGCCTATGGCTACACCTTC. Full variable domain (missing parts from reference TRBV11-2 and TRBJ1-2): EAGVAQSPRYKIIEKRQSVAFWCNPISGHATLYWYQQILGQGPKLLIQFQNNGVVDDSQLPKDRFSAERLKGVDSTLKIQPAKLEDSAVYLCASSLPPAAYGYTFGSGTRLTVV.

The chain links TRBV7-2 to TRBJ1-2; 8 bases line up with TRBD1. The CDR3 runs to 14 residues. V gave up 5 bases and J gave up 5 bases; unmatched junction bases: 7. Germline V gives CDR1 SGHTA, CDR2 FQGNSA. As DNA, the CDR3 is TGTGCCAGCAGCGAACCGGACAGGGCTTATGGCTACACCTTC. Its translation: CASSEPDRAYGYTF.

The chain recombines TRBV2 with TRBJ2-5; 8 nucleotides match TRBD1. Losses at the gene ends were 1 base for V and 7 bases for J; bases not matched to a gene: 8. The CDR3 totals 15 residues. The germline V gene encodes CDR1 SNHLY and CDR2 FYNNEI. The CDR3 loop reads CASSEEAGGYGTQYF. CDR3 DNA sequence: TGTGCCAGCAGTGAAGAGGCAGGGGGCTATGGGACCCAGTACTTC. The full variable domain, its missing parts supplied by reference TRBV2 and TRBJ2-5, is EPEVTQTPSHQVTQMGQEVILRCVPISNHLYFYWYRQILGQKVEFLVSFYNNEISEKSEIFDDQFSVERPDGSNFTLKIRSTKLEDSAMYFCASSEEAGGYGTQYFGPGTRLLVL.

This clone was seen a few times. The CDR3 reads CASSLMPSGRYEQYF. CDR3 in DNA: TGTGCCAGCAGCTTAATGCCTAGCGGGAGGTACGAGCAGTACTTC. This chain connects TRBV7-3 to TRBJ2-7; 11 bases agree with TRBD2. V was pared by 1 base and J by 4 bases, with 3 bases of the junction left unmatched. The germline V gene has CDR1 SGHTA and CDR2 FQGTGA. The CDR3 runs to 15 residues.

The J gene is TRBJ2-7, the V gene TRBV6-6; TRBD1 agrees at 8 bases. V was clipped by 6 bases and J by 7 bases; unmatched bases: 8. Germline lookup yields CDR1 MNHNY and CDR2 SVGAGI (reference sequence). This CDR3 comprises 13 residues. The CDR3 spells CASSTQGAGEQYF. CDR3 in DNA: TGTGCCAGCAGCACGCAGGGGGCGGGGGAGCAGTACTTC.

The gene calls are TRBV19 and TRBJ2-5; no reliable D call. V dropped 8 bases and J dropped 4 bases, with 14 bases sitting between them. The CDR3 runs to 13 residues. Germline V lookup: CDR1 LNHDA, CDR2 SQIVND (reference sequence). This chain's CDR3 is CASGLTGSETQYF. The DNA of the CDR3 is TGTGCCAGTGGCCTCACGGGTTCAGAGACCCAGTACTTC.

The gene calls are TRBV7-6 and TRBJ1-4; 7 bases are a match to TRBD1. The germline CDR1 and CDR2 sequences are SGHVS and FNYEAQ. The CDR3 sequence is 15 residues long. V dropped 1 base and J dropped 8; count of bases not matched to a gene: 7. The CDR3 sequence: CASSLERQGNEKLFF. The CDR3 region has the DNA TGTGCCAGCAGCTTAGAGCGACAGGGCAACGAAAAACTGTTTTTT.

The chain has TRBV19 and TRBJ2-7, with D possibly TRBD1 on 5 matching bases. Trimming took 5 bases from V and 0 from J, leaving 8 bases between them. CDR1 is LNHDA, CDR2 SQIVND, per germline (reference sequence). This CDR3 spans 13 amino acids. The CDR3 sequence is CASSDRPSYEQYF. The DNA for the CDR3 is TGTGCCAGTAGTGACAGACCCTCCTACGAGCAGTACTTC. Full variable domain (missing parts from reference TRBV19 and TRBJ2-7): DGGITQSPKYLFRKEGQNVTLSCEQNLNHDAMYWYRQDPGQGLRLIYYSQIVNDFQKGDIAEGYSVSREKKESFPLTVTSAQKNPTAFYLCASSDRPSYEQYFGPGTRLTVT.

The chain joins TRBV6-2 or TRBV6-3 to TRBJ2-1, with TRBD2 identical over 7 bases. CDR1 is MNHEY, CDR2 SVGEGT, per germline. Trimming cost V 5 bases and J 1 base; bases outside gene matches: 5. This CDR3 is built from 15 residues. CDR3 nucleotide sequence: TGTGCCAGCAGTCGACTAGCTTTGTCCTACAATGAGCAGTTCTTC. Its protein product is CASSRLALSYNEQFF.

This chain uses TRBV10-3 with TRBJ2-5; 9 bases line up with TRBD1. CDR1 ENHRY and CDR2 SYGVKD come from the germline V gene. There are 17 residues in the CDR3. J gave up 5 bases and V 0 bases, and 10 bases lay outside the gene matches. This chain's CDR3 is CAISESIGTGSGETQYF. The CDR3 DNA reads TGTGCCATCAGTGAGTCGATAGGGACAGGGTCTGGGGAGACCCAGTACTTC.